The clone carrying this T cell receptor beta chain was detected only a few times. The antigen is not known. The data originate from a study of Graves' ophthalmopathy and Graves' hyperthyroidism. Overall study: Stable hyperthyroidism meant no ophthalmopathy within 18 months of follow-up.

The authors amplified TCR beta CDR3 regions from RNA transcripts. Scientists carried out first-round RT-PCR using HTBI primers and then a second-round multiplex PCR. TCRdb passed the multiplex PCR reads through MiXCR, listing each CDR3 protein once. The sample lists some 1.1 million distinct CDR3 sequences; about two fifths were seen once. Study conclusions and caveats: In blood, most expanded thyroid clonotypes above 0.001 frequency were also detected. Ophthalmopathy progression was predicted with around 71% sensitivity and roughly 74% specificity.

This CDR3 has 15 amino acids. Germline V gene sequence: CDR1 SEHNR, CDR2 FQNEAQ (reference sequence). V was pared by 4 bases and J by 2 bases, with 15 bases between. Hyperthyroidism patients, aged 18 to 65, were newly diagnosed, under 2 months' duration. This TCR came from an adult man with Graves' hyperthyroidism. V gene TRBV7-9 combines with J gene TRBJ2-7, with a possible D match to TRBD2 (5 bases). Sequenced material: peripheral blood or thyroid tissue (not recorded which). The CDR3 DNA follows: TGTGCCAGCAGCTCCGGACTGCAACCCCCCTACGAGCAGTACTTC. Amino acids: CASSSGLQPPYEQYF.